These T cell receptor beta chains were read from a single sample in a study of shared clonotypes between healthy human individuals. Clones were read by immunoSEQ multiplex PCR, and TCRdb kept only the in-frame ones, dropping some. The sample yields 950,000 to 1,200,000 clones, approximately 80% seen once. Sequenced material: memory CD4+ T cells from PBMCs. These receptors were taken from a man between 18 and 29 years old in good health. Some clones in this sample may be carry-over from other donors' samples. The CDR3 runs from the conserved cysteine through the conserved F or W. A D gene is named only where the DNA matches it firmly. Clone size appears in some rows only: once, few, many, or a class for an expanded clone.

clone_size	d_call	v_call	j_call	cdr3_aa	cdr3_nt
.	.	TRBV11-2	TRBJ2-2	CASSLRWDPGELFF	TGTGCCAGCAGCTTACGGTGGGATCCCGGGGAGCTGTTTTTT
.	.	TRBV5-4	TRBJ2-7	CASSRQGASGNYEQYF	TGTGCCAGCAGCCGACAGGGGGCTAGCGGGAACTACGAGCAGTACTTC
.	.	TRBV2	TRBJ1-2	CASSWDRANYGYTF	TGTGCCAGCAGTTGGGACCGGGCTAACTATGGCTACACCTTC
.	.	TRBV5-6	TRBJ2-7	CASSRMSYEQYF	TGTGCCAGCAGCCGGATGTCCTACGAGCAGTACTTC
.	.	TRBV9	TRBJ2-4	CASSSRANIQYF	TGTGCCAGCAGCTCCCGGGCCAACATTCAGTACTTC
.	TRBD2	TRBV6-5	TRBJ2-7	CASSLAGGLSYEQYF	TGTGCCAGCAGTCTAGCGGGAGGTCTTTCCTACGAGCAGTACTTC
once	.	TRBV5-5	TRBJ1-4	CASSLRGDGGEKLFF	TGTGCCAGCAGCTTGAGGGGGGACGGCGGTGAAAAACTGTTTTTT
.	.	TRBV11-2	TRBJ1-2	CASSLVRDRGYTF	TGTGCCAGCAGCTTAGTCAGGGATCGGGGCTACACCTTC
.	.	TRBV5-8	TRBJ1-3	CASSFLGSGNTIYF	TGTGCCAGCAGCTTTCTGGGCTCTGGAAACACCATATATTTT
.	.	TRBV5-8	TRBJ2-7	CASSAQGLGYEQYF	TGTGCCAGCAGCGCACAGGGTTTAGGGTACGAGCAGTACTTC
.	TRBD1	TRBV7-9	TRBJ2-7	CASSPNTGQGKGYEQYF	TGTGCCAGCAGCCCTAACACCGGACAGGGTAAAGGGTACGAGCAGTACTTC
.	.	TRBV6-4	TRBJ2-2	CASSGGVPGELFF	TGTGCCAGCAGTGGAGGGGTGCCCGGGGAGCTGTTTTTT
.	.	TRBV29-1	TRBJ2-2	CSVEDVLSTGELFF	TGCAGCGTTGAAGATGTGCTTTCAACCGGGGAGCTGTTTTTT
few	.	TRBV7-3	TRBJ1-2	CASSLTGGARYGYTF	TGTGCCAGCAGCTTAACGGGGGGAGCTCGGTATGGCTACACCTTC
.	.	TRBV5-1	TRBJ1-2	CASSWGGSQNYGYTF	TGCGCCAGCAGCTGGGGGGGCAGCCAAAACTATGGCTACACCTTC
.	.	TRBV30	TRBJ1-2	CALRRRYGYRVDYGYTF	TGTGCCTTAAGGAGACGATACGGATACAGAGTTGATTATGGCTACACCTTC
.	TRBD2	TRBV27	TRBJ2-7	CASRPSGNLWYEQYF	TGTGCCAGCAGACCTAGCGGGAATCTTTGGTACGAGCAGTACTTC
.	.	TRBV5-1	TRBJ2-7	CASSLGWGSYEQYF	TGCGCCAGCAGCTTGGGTTGGGGTTCCTACGAGCAGTACTTC
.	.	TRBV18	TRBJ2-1	CASSPPSTNEQFF	TGTGCCAGCTCACCCCCTTCAACAAATGAGCAGTTCTTC
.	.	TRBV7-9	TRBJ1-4	CASSLRGATNEKLFF	TGTGCCAGCAGCTTACGGGGGGCAACTAATGAAAAACTGTTTTTT
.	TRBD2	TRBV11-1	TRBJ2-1	CASSPYGASGYNEQFF	TGTGCCAGCAGCCCCTATGGGGCTAGCGGATACAATGAGCAGTTCTTC
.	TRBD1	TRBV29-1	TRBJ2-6	CSVRGQGTSGANVLTF	TGCAGCGTTAGGGGACAGGGTACCTCTGGGGCCAACGTCCTGACTTTC
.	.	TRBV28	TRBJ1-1	CASERNTEAFF	TGTGCCAGCGAAAGGAACACTGAAGCTTTCTTT